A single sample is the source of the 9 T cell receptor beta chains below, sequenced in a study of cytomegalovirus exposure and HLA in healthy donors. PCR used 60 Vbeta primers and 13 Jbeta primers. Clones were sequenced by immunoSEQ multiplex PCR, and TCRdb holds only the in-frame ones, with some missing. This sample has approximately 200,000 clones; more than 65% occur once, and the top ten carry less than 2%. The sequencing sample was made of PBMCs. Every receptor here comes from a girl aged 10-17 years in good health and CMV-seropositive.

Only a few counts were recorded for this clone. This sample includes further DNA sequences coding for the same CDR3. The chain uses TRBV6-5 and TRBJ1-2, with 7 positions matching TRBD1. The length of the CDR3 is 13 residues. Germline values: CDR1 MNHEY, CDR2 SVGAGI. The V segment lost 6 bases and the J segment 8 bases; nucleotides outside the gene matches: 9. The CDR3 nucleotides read TGTGCCAGCAGCCCAGACAGGGTCGGGGGCTACACCTTC. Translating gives CASSPDRVGGYTF.

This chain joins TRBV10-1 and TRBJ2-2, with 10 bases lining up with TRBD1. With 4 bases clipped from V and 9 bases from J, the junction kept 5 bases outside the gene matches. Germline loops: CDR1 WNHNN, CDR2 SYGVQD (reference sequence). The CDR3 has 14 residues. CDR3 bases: TGCGCCAGCAGTGGGGACAGGGGCGGGAGGGAGCTGTTTTTT. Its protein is CASSGDRGGRELFF.

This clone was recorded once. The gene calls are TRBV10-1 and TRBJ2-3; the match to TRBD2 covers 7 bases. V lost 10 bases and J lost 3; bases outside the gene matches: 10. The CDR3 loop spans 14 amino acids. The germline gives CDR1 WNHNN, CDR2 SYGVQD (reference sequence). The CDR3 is CATWGGGWTDTQYF. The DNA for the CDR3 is TGCGCCACTTGGGGGGGAGGGTGGACAGATACGCAGTATTTT.

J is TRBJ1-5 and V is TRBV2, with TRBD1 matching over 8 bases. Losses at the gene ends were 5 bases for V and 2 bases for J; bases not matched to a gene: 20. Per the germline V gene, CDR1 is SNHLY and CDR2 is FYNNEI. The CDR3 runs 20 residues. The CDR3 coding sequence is TGTGCCAGCAGTCCACTATCCGGGACAGGATGGAGGTTAGGCAATCAGCCCCAGCATTTT. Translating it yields CASSPLSGTGWRLGNQPQHF.

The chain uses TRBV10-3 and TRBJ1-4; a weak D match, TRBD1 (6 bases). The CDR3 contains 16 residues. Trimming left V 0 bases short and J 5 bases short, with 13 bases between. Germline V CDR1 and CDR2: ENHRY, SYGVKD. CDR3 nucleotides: TGTGCCATCAGTGAGTCCAGTGGGGGCCGAAATGAAAAACTGTTTTTT. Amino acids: CAISESSGGRNEKLFF.

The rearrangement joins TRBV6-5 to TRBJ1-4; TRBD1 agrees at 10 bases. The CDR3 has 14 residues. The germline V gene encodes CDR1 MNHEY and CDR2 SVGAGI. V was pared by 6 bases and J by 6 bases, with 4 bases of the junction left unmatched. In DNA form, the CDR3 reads TGTGCCAGCAGCCCCGGGACAGGGGATGAAAAACTGTTTTTT. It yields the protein CASSPGTGDEKLFF.

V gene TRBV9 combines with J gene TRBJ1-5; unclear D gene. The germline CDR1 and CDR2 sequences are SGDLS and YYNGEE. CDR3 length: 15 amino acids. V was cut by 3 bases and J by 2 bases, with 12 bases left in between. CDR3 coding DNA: TGTGCCAGCAGCGACGGAGGCGGTCGCAATCAGCCCCAGCATTTT. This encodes CASSDGGGRNQPQHF.

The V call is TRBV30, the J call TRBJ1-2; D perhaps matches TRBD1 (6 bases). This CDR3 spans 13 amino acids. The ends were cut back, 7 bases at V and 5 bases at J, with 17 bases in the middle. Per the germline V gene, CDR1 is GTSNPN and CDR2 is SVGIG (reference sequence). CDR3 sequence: CAFRLGANYGYTF. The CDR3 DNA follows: TGTGCCTTCCGGTTGGGGGCGAATTATGGCTACACCTTC.

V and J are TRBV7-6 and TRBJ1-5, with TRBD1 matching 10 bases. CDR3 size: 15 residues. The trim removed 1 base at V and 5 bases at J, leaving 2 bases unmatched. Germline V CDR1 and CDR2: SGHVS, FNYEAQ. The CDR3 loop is CASSLVGTGDQPQHF. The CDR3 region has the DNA TGTGCCAGCAGCTTAGTCGGGACAGGGGATCAGCCCCAGCATTTT.